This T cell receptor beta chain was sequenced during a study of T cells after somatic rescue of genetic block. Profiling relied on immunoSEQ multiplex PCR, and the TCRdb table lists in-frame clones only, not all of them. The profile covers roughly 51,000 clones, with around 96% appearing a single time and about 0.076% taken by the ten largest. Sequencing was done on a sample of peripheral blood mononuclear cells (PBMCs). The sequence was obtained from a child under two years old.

CDR3 coding DNA: TGTGCCAGCAGTTTATTCAAATCCGGGACAGGCCACTACGAGCAGTACTTC. It specifies CASSLFKSGTGHYEQYF. The chain carries TRBV27 and TRBJ2-7, with 8 bases identical to TRBD1. This CDR3 spans 17 amino acids. J gave up 3 bases and V 1 base, and 11 bases lay outside the gene matches. The germline V gene has CDR1 MNHEY and CDR2 SMNVEV (reference sequence).